This is a list of T cell receptor beta chains from one sample in a study of identical twins. TCRdb reprocessed the 5' RACE reads with MiXCR, giving one entry per CDR3 protein. The profile shows around 370,000 distinct CDR3 sequences, approximately 10% of them singletons. Material: naive T cells sorted from blood. These receptor sequences come from a woman between 50 and 59 years old in good health. Each CDR3 is given with its conserved first and last residue. A D gene is named only where the DNA matches it firmly. Clone size is stated in some rows and not others, as once, few, many or a class when expanded.

TRBV6-5	TRBD1	many	TRBJ1-5	CASSRQGSNQPQHF	TGTGCCAGCAGTAGACAGGGAAGCAATCAGCCCCAGCATTTT
TRBV7-3	NA	NA	TRBJ2-2	CASSRGAWTGELFF	TGTGCCAGCAGCCGGGGGGCGTGGACCGGGGAGCTGTTTTTT
TRBV7-2	NA	many	TRBJ1-1	CASSPDYRRNEAFF	TGTGCCAGCAGCCCAGATTACAGAAGAAATGAAGCTTTCTTT
TRBV12-3/TRBV12-4	NA	few	TRBJ1-2	CASSRSGFGYTF	TGTGCCAGCAGCCGCAGTGGGTTTGGCTACACCTTC
TRBV5-1	NA	many	TRBJ2-2	CATQGTENTGELFF	TGCGCCACCCAGGGAACGGAGAACACCGGGGAGCTGTTTTTT
TRBV3-1	NA	many	TRBJ1-1	CASSHLGRNTEAFF	TGTGCCAGCAGCCACCTCGGACGGAACACTGAAGCTTTCTTT
TRBV12-3/TRBV12-4	TRBD2	NA	TRBJ2-7	CASTRTSGRPYEQYF	TGTGCCAGCACCCGGACTAGCGGGAGGCCCTACGAGCAGTACTTC
TRBV7-2	NA	many	TRBJ2-1	CASSPGRDVYNEQFF	TGTGCCAGCAGCCCAGGCAGGGACGTTTACAATGAGCAGTTCTTC
TRBV12-3/TRBV12-4	TRBD2	NA	TRBJ2-3	CASSFLAGDLNTQYF	TGTGCCAGCAGTTTCCTAGCGGGAGATCTGAATACGCAGTATTTT
TRBV7-6	NA	many	TRBJ2-3	CASSLGEDTQYF	TGTGCCAGCAGCTTAGGGGAGGATACGCAGTATTTT
TRBV4-1	TRBD2	few	TRBJ2-2	CASSPHLTGGPANTGELFF	TGCGCCAGCAGCCCCCACCTGACGGGAGGGCCGGCGAACACCGGGGAGCTGTTTTTT
TRBV9	NA	few	TRBJ2-5	CASSVGPSGERETQYF	TGTGCCAGCAGCGTAGGGCCCTCAGGGGAAAGAGAGACCCAGTACTTC
TRBV24-1	TRBD2	few	TRBJ2-1	CATSEWTGRDEQFF	TGTGCCACCAGTGAGTGGACTGGGAGGGATGAGCAGTTCTTC
TRBV10-3	NA	NA	TRBJ2-2	CAISVGSGTLDTGELFF	TGTGCCATCAGTGTGGGTTCCGGGACCTTGGACACCGGGGAGCTGTTTTTT
TRBV10-1	NA	few	TRBJ2-1	CASSEGGGYEQFF	TGCGCCAGCAGTGAGGGGGGGGGCTATGAGCAGTTCTTC
TRBV6-5	TRBD2	many	TRBJ2-1	CASSAGLAALEFF	TGTGCCAGCAGCGCCGGACTAGCGGCCCTTGAGTTCTTC
TRBV3-1	TRBD2	many	TRBJ2-1	CASSQTGLADDNEQFF	TGTGCCAGCAGCCAGACGGGACTAGCGGACGACAATGAGCAGTTCTTC
TRBV7-9	NA	few	TRBJ1-5	CASGGDRDSNQPQHF	TGTGCCAGCGGGGGGGACCGGGACAGCAATCAGCCCCAGCATTTT
TRBV27	NA	many	TRBJ2-3	CASSPSPGTDTQYF	TGTGCCAGCAGCCCCTCCCCCGGCACAGATACGCAGTATTTT
TRBV12-3/TRBV12-4	TRBD1	many	TRBJ1-5	CASSSDRGNQPQHF	TGTGCCAGCAGTTCGGACAGGGGCAATCAGCCCCAGCATTTT
TRBV20-1	TRBD2	many	TRBJ2-1	CSAVAGGDEQFF	TGCAGTGCCGTAGCGGGAGGAGATGAGCAGTTCTTC
TRBV24-1	TRBD2	NA	TRBJ2-1	CATSDPGTSGIDSYNEQFF	TGTGCCACCAGTGACCCTGGGACTAGCGGGATCGACTCCTACAATGAGCAGTTCTTC
TRBV20-1	NA	many	TRBJ2-2	CSFYRAQTGELFF	TGCAGTTTTTACCGAGCACAGACCGGGGAGCTGTTTTTT
TRBV12-3/TRBV12-4	NA	few	TRBJ2-1	CASSFWPSDNEQFF	TGTGCCAGCAGTTTTTGGCCTAGCGACAATGAGCAGTTCTTC
TRBV29-1	NA	many	TRBJ2-1	CSVAVYRSYNEQFF	TGCAGCGTTGCCGTTTATCGCTCCTACAATGAGCAGTTCTTC
TRBV6-6	TRBD1	NA	TRBJ1-2	CASSYSLRDSYGYTF	TGTGCCAGCAGTTACTCCCTCCGGGACAGCTATGGCTACACCTTC
TRBV5-1	NA	few	TRBJ2-5	CASRRGPETQYF	TGCGCCAGCCGACGAGGCCCCGAGACCCAGTACTTC
TRBV20-1	NA	NA	TRBJ2-7	CSGGADSSNYEQYF	TGCAGTGGAGGGGCGGACTCCTCAAATTACGAGCAGTACTTC
TRBV30	TRBD2	few	TRBJ2-2	CAWGEGFRAGELFF	TGTGCCTGGGGGGAGGGGTTTCGGGCCGGGGAGCTGTTTTTT
TRBV27	NA	many	TRBJ2-4	CASSRGALAKNIQYF	TGTGCCAGCAGCAGAGGGGCACTAGCCAAAAACATTCAGTACTTC
TRBV7-2	TRBD2	NA	TRBJ2-1	CASSYEGLADNEQFF	TGTGCCAGCAGCTACGAAGGACTAGCCGACAATGAGCAGTTCTTC
TRBV6-4	NA	NA	TRBJ1-1	CASSVTGKNTEAFF	TGTGCCAGCAGTGTAACAGGCAAGAACACTGAAGCTTTCTTT
TRBV7-8	NA	few	TRBJ2-7	CASSLLSQVSYEQYF	TGTGCCAGCAGCTTGCTATCACAGGTCTCCTACGAGCAGTACTTC
TRBV3-1	NA	few	TRBJ2-5	CASSQGRSETQYF	TGTGCCAGCAGCCAAGGTCGGTCCGAGACCCAGTACTTC
TRBV5-6	NA	NA	TRBJ2-1	CASSLPERTARGDQFF	TGTGCCAGCAGCTTGCCCGAGCGAACGGCTCGGGGTGACCAGTTCTTC
TRBV12-3/TRBV12-4	TRBD2	many	TRBJ2-1	CASSKESGSFYNEQFF	TGTGCCAGCAGTAAAGAAAGCGGGAGTTTTTACAATGAGCAGTTCTTC
TRBV20-1	TRBD2	few	TRBJ2-1	CSARNPSGIYNEQFF	TGCAGTGCTAGAAATCCTAGCGGAATCTACAATGAGCAGTTCTTC
TRBV18	NA	NA	TRBJ1-4	CASSPFSPGSDNEKLFF	TGTGCCAGCTCACCCTTTTCGCCGGGGTCGGATAATGAAAAACTGTTTTTT
TRBV20-1	NA	NA	TRBJ2-1	CSARDPVWGEREQFF	TGCAGTGCTAGAGATCCGGTTTGGGGGGAGCGTGAGCAGTTCTTC
TRBV29-1	NA	few	TRBJ2-2	CSVGGPQGGYGELFF	TGCAGCGTTGGGGGACCTCAGGGGGGTTACGGGGAGCTGTTTTTT
TRBV27	TRBD1	NA	TRBJ1-1	CASRNRGKVEAFF	TGTGCCAGCAGAAACAGGGGAAAGGTTGAAGCTTTCTTT
TRBV20-1	NA	many	TRBJ2-1	CSANSERLNEQFF	TGCAGTGCTAATTCGGAGCGCCTCAATGAGCAGTTCTTC
TRBV5-1	TRBD1	many	TRBJ2-1	CASSLRGQGVDNEQFF	TGCGCCAGCAGCTTGCGGGGACAGGGGGTAGACAATGAGCAGTTCTTC
TRBV2	TRBD1	few	TRBJ2-1	CASSETGTGSFWEQFF	TGTGCCAGCAGTGAAACGGGGACAGGTTCTTTTTGGGAGCAGTTCTTC